The clone carrying this T cell receptor (beta chain) was recorded once. The antigen is undetermined. The data were produced by immunoSEQ multiplex PCR, yet TCRdb's version contains in-frame clones alone and is incomplete. The sample lists roughly 30,000 clones, 85% to 90% occurring once. These data originate in a study of lymphopenia after photon versus proton radiotherapy. Study-level points and caveats: Oligoclonal CD8+ Temra expansion after nadir drove photon patients' diversity drop. Authors raise, but do not show, better survival with proton therapy. Photon-treated patients lost naive T cells and TCR diversity; proton-treated stayed stable. A bigger post-nadir fall in TCR diversity correlated inversely with survival time in deceased patients.

There are 18 residues in the CDR3. Germline CDR1 reads SGHRS; CDR2 reads YFSETQ. V was pared by 4 bases and J by 0 bases, with 12 bases of the junction left unmatched. The receptor was derived from a woman aged 50 to 60 with pancreatic cancer. Here the sequenced sample was peripheral blood, taken from a patient treated with photon-based radiotherapy. This chain joins TRBV5-1 and TRBJ2-3, with 9 bases identical to TRBD1. CDR3 sequence: CASSQQTQGASSTDTQYF. CDR3 DNA sequence: TGCGCCAGCAGCCAACAAACACAGGGGGCTAGTAGCACAGATACGCAGTATTTT. The full variable domain, in which reference TRBV5-1 and TRBJ2-3 provide the parts outside the CDR3, is KAGVTQTPRYLIKTRGQQVTLSCSPISGHRSVSWYQQTPGQGLQFLFEYFSETQRNKGNFPGRFSGRQFSNSRSEMNVSTLELGDSALYLCASSQQTQGASSTDTQYFGPGTRLTVL.